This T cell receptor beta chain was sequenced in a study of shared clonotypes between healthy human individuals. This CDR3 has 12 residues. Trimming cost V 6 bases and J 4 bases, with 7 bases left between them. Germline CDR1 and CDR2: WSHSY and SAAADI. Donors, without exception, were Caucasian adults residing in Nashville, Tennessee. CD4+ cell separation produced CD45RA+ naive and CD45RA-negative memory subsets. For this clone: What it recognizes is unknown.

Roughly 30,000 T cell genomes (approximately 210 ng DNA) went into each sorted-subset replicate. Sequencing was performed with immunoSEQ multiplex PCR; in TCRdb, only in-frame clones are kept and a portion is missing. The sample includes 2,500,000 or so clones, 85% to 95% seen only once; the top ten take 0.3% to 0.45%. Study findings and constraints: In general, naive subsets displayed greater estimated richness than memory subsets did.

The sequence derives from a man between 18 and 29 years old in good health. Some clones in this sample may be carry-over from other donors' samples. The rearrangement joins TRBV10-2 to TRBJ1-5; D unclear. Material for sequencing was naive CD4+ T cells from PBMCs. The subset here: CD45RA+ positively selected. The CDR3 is CASRDMNQPQHF. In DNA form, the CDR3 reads TGCGCCAGCAGGGATATGAATCAGCCCCAGCATTTT.